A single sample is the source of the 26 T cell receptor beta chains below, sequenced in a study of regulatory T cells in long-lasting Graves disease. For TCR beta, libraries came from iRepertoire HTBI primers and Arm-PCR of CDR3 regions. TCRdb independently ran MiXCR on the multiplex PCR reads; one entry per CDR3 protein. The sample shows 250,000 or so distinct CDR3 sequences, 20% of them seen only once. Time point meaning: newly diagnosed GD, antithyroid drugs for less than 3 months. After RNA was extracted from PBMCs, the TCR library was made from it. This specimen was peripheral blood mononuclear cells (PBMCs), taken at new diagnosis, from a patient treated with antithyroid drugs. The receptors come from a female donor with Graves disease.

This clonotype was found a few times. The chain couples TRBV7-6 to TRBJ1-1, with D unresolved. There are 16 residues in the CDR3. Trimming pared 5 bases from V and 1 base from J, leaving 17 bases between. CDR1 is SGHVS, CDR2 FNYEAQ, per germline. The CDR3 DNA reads TGTGCCAGCAGCCCCGAGCTCCTTAGAGCGAACACTGAAGCTTTCTTT. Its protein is CASSPELLRANTEAFF.

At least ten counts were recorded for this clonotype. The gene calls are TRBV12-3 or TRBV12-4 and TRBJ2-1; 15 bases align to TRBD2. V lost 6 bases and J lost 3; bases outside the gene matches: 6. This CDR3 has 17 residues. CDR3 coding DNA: TGTGCCAGCAGCCCCGGGACTAGCGGGGGGCTCTACAATGAGCAGTTCTTC. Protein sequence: CASSPGTSGGLYNEQFF.

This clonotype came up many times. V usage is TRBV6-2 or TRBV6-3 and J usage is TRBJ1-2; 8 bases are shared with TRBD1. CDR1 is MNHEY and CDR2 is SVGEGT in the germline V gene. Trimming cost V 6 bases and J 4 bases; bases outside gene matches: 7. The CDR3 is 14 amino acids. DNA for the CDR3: TGTGCCAGCAGGGGACAGGCCCAAGGCTATGGCTACACCTTC. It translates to CASRGQAQGYGYTF.

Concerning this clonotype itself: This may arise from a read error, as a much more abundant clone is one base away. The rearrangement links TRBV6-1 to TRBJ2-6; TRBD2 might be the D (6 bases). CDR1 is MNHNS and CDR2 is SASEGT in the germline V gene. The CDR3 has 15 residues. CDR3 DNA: TGTGCCAGCAGCACCGGAGGGTCTGGGGCCGACGTCCTGACTTTC. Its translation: CASSTGGSGADVLTF.

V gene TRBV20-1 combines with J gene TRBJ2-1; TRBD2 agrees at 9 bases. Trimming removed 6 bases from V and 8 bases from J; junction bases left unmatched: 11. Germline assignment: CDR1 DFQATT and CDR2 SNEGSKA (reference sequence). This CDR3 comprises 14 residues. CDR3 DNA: TGCAGTGCCGTCATCGGACTAGCGATGGATGAGCAGTTCTTC. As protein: CSAVIGLAMDEQFF.

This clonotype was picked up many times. The chain's CDR3 is CASSQPGLRTETQYF. Here the CDR3 DNA reads TGCGCCAGCAGCCAGCCGGGACTTCGTACGGAGACCCAGTACTTC. The rearrangement links TRBV5-1 to TRBJ2-5, with D perhaps TRBD2 (6 bases). This CDR3 is 15 amino acids long. V lost 4 bases and J 5 bases, leaving 18 bases between the germline ends. Germline loops: CDR1 SGHRS, CDR2 YFSETQ.

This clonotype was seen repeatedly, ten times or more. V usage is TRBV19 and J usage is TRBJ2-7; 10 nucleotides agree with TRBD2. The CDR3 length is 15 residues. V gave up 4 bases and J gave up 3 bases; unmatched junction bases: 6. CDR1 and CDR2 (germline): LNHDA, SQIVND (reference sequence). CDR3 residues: CASSRAGGQSYEQYF. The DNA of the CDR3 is TGTGCCAGTAGTAGAGCGGGAGGGCAGAGCTACGAGCAGTACTTC.

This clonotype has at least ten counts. In DNA, the CDR3 is TGCAGTGCTAGCGAACGATCAAGCAGGGGGCAGGCTGAGCAGTTCTTC. Its protein product is CSASERSSRGQAEQFF. The V and J genes are TRBV20-1 and TRBJ2-1, with 8 bases lining up with TRBD1. This CDR3 has 16 residues. The V gene end was trimmed by 3 bases and the J gene end by 9 bases; junction bases not matched to a gene: 16. Germline V CDR1 and CDR2: DFQATT, SNEGSKA (reference sequence).

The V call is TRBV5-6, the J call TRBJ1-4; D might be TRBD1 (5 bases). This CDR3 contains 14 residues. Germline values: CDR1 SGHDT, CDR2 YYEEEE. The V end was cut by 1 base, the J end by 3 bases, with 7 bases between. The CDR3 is CASSLIGANEKLFF. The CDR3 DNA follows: TGTGCCAGCAGCTTGATAGGGGCTAATGAAAAACTGTTTTTT.

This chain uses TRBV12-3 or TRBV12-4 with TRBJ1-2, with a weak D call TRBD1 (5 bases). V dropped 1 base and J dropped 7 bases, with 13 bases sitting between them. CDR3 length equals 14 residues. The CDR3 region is CASSLGFGGGGYTF. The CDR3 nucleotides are TGTGCCAGCAGTTTAGGGTTTGGGGGGGGTGGCTACACCTTC.

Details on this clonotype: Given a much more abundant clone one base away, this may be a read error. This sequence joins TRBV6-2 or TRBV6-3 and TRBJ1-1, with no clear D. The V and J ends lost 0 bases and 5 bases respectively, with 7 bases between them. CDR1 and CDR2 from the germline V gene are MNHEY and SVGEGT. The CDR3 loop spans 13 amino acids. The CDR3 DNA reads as TGTGCCAGCAGTTACTCAGCCCCGACTGAAGCTTTCTTT. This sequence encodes CASSYSAPTEAFF.

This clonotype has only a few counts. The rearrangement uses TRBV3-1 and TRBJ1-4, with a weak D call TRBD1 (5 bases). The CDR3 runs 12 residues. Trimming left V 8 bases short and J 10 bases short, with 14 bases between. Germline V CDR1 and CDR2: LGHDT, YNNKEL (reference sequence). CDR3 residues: CASGTPGGKLFF. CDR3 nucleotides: TGTGCCAGCGGGACTCCCGGCGGAAAACTGTTTTTT.

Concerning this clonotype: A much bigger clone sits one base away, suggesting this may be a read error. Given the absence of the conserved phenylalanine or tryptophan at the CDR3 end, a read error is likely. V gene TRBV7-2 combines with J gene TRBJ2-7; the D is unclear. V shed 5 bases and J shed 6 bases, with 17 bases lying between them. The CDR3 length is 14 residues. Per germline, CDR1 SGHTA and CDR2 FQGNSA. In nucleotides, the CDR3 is TGTGCCAGCAGCGGGTCTATGGTTCGGATCGAGCAGTACTCC. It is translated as CASSGSMVRIEQYS.

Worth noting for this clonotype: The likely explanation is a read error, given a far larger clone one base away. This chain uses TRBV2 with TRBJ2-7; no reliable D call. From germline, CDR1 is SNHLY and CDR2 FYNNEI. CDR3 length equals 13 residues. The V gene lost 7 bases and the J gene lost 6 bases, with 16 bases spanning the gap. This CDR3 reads CASNQTPQAEQYF. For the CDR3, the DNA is TGTGCCAGCAACCAAACACCGCAGGCCGAGCAGTACTTC.

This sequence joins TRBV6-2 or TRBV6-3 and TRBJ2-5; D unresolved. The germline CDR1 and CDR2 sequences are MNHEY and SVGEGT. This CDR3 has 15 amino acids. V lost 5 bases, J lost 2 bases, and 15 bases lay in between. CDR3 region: CASSESVSTQETQYF. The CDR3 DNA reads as TGTGCCAGCAGTGAATCGGTCAGTACTCAAGAGACCCAGTACTTC.

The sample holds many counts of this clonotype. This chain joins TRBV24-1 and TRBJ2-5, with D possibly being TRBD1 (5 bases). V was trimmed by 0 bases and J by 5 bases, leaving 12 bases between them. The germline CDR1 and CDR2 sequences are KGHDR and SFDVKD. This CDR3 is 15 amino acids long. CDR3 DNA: TGTGCCACCAGTGATTTGTCGACAGAGAGGGAGACCCAGTACTTC. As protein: CATSDLSTERETQYF.

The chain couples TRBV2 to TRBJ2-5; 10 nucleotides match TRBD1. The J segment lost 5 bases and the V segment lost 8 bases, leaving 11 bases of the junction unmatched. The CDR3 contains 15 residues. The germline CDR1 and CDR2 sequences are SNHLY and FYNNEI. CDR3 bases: TGTGCCAGCGAAGTCTTGGACAGGGGGGAGGAGACCCAGTACTTC. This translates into CASEVLDRGEETQYF.

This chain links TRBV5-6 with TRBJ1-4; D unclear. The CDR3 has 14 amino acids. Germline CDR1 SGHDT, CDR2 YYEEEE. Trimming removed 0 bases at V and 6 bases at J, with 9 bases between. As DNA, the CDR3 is TGTGCCAGCAGCTTGGCCCCGGATTATGAAAAACTGTTTTTT. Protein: CASSLAPDYEKLFF.

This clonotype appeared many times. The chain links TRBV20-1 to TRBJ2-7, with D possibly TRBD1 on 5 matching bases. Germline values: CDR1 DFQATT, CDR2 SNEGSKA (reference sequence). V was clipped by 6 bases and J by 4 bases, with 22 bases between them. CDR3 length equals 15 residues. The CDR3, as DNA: TGCAGTGCCAGCCCCCGGCAGACATCAGGGTACGAGCAGTACTTC. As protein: CSASPRQTSGYEQYF.

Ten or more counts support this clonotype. CDR3 sequence: CASSQRQGDLNIQYF. In DNA, the CDR3 is TGCGCCAGCAGCCAACGACAGGGGGATCTCAACATTCAGTACTTC. The J gene is TRBJ2-4, the V gene TRBV4-3; 9 nucleotides match TRBD1. CDR1 LGHNA and CDR2 YSLEER come from the germline V gene. There are 15 residues in the CDR3. V shed 2 bases and J 7 bases; nucleotides not matched to a gene: 6.

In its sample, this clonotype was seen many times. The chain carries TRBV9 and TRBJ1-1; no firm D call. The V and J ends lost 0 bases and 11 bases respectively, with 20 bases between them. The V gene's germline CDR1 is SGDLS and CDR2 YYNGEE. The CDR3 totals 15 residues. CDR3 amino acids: CASSVAPEGTVDAFF. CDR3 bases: TGTGCCAGCAGCGTAGCCCCCGAGGGAACAGTGGACGCTTTCTTT.

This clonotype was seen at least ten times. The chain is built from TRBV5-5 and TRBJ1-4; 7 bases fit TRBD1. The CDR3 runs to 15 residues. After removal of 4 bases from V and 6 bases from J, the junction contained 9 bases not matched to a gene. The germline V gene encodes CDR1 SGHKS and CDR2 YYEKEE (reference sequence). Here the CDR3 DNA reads TGTGCCAGCAGCAGAGGGGGCGCAGGAGATGAAAAACTGTTTTTT. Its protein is CASSRGGAGDEKLFF.

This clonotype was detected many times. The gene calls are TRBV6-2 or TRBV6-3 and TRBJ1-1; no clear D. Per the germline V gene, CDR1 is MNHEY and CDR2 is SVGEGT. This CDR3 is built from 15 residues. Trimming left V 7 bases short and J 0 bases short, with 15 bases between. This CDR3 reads CASTSWGSVNTEAFF. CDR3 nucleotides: TGTGCCAGCACCAGCTGGGGTTCCGTGAACACTGAAGCTTTCTTT.

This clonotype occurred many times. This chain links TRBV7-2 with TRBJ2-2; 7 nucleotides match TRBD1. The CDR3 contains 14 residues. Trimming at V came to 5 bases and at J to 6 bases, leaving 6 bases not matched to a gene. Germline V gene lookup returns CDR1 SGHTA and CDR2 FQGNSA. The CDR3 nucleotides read TGTGCCAGCAGCCCAACGCAGGGGGCCGGGGAGCTGTTTTTT. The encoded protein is CASSPTQGAGELFF.

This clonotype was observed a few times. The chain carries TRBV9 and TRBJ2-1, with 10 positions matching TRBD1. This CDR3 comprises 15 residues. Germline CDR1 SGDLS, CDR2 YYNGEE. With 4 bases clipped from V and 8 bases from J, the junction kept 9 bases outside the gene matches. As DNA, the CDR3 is TGTGCCAGCAGCTTGTTCGGGGACAGGGGAGATGAGCAGTTCTTC. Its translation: CASSLFGDRGDEQFF. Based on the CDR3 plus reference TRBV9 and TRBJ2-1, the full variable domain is DSGVTQTPKHLITATGQRVTLRCSPRSGDLSVYWYQQSLDQGLQFLIQYYNGEERAKGNILERFSAQQFPDLHSELNLSSLELGDSALYFCASSLFGDRGDEQFFGPGTRLTVL.

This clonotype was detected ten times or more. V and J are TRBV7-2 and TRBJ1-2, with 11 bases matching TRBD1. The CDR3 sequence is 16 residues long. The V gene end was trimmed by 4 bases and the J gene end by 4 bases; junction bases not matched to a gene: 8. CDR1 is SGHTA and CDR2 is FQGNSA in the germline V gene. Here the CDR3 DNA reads TGTGCCAGCAGCTACGGGGACAGGGGGGGAGGCTATGGCTACACCTTC. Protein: CASSYGDRGGGYGYTF.